This T cell receptor beta chain was sequenced for a study of cytomegalovirus exposure and HLA in healthy donors (dated by TCRdb to 2015 to 2018). Regarding the study in general: In an earlier analysis of fewer than 750 of the donors, 250 to 300 Gb of sequence data and some 100 million unique TCR beta sequences from approximately 180 million T cells were reported. Among 398 genotyped donors of the cohort, an average of 235,054 unique TCR beta nucleotide sequences were sequenced per donor, roughly 18% of them non-productive. An early release that covered approximately 600 HLA-typed donors contained approximately 290 gigabases of sequencing data and 65 million to 100 million unique TCR sequences. A later genetic analysis used genome-wide SNP genotypes for about 55% of the 666 donors, treating that subset as a discovery cohort. A later analysis re-analyzed previously published TCR beta repertoires from 666 donors and added high-resolution HLA genotyping to study TCR occurrence patterns. The genetic ancestry cluster associated with self-reported Caucasian donors included roughly 84% of the roughly 400 genotyped donors. HLA typing covered class I and class II loci at four-digit resolution. All discovery cohort repertoires had been generated using a single sequencing platform. The later analysis used no new phenotypic data to find candidate immune exposures, relying instead on TCR beta sequences and their occurrence across donors. To predict cytomegalovirus infection status, the study brought together high-throughput TCR immunosequencing, statistical association of individual TCRs with disease status, and machine learning. The number of donors typed differed by locus, with roughly 629-640 for A, B, C, DRB1 and DQB1, around 520 for DQA1, 600 to 610 for DPA1, and some 450 for DPB1. An earlier analysis of approximately 580 of the donors used high-throughput TCR beta sequencing to judge whether each TCR beta V gene segment behaved as functional or pseudogenic. The study used immunosequencing to profile the T cell repertoires of hundreds of subjects and linked those repertoires to cytomegalovirus serostatus. Donor age, sex, ethnicity and CMV serostatus were compiled together with the repertoire data. The study was designed to test whether signatures of past pathogen exposure could be identified by cataloging public T cell receptors. In addition to the first cohort of 666 subjects, a separate validation cohort of over 90 different subjects was used. Four to six DR-DQ haplotypes were handled as single units for association and clustering, since linkage in the cohort was strong. Broad study findings and their caveats: The earlier analysis of 587 of the donors excluded 15 to 20 rarely observed V segments, including chromosome 9 orphons, because counts were too low. A later analysis found that HLA-associated TCR beta chains were more clonally expanded and had lower generation probabilities than equally common non-associated chains. At a false discovery rate of 0.05, a later analysis linked about 17,000 TCR beta sequences to specific HLA alleles. A further reported finding was that TCR beta sequences accurately predicted the HLA-A and HLA-B alleles for most subjects in the first cohort. According to the authors, the approach could potentially be generalized to other disease states and immunological phenotypes. HLA typing was unavailable for some donors at each locus, so association tests used only the typed subset. In a later analysis, TCR association rates were found to vary across HLA loci, with the most associated TCRs seen for DRB1 alleles and the fewest for HLA-C alleles. According to a later genetic analysis, donors in an Asian-associated ancestry cluster had fewer N-insertions in productive TCRs than the roughly 700-donor mean. A later genetic analysis associated a missense DCLRE1C variant with V-gene and J-gene trimming of TCR beta chains, and an independent cohort replicated the association. Immune exposure information for the cohort was limited to CMV serostatus. In both the original and validation cohorts, the classifier was reported to diagnose cytomegalovirus status with high specificity and sensitivity. A few of the identified cytomegalovirus-associated TCR beta chains were confirmed in vitro to be specific for cytomegalovirus antigens. In a later analysis, most CMV-associated TCR beta chains were found to appear HLA-restricted, with HLA associations seemingly driven largely by CMV exposure. Assigning TCR associations to individual alleles was difficult when HLA alleles, especially DR and DQ, strongly co-occurred. In a later analysis, several top co-occurrence clusters were reported to appear linked to parvovirus B19, influenza, CMV and Epstein-Barr virus. Only TCR beta chains were sequenced in this cohort, and the absence of alpha or paired-chain data limited detectable features. In an earlier analysis of some 550 of the donors, most TCR beta V segments were observed in productive rearrangements about 90% or about 30% of the time, broadly matching IMGT annotations. Linkage disequilibrium might explain the correlated functional status among segregating V segments, but an unknown experimental factor could not be ruled out. A group of highly shared sequence variants was considered likely to be a technical artifact of the sequencing pipeline. The study listed 170 or so TCR beta chains as associated with cytomegalovirus. Across donors, most TCR sequences were observed very rarely, whereas some public TCRs were present in many individuals. Sequencing depth was assumed to be roughly uniform across donors in the presence/absence analyses, though that assumption may not hold.

Libraries were built with the immunoSEQ multiplex PCR assay. For the multiplex PCR, a mixture combining 60 forward primers for TCR Vbeta segments and 13 reverse primers for TCR Jbeta segments was used. The CDR3 region of rearranged TCR beta genes was amplified from genomic DNA by a multiplex PCR assay. Amplified TCR beta libraries were sequenced as 87-base-pair reads on the Illumina HiSeq System. Regarding the original processing steps: A later analysis counted approximately 74 million unique TCR beta chains across the 670 or so repertoires, and 10 million to 11 million of these chains were shared by at least two donors. Raw reads were error-corrected and collapsed into unique sequences by a nearest-neighbor algorithm in which closely related sequences were merged to remove PCR and sequencing errors. CDR3 sequences were aligned to IMGT reference sequences to assign V, D and J gene segments. For a sequence to be retained, a match of at least six nucleotides to both a V gene segment and a J gene segment was required. Rearrangements were called productive when the CDR3 lacked stop codons and stayed in frame with V and J; all others were non-productive. CDR3 was defined according to IMGT convention as the region running from the second conserved V-encoded cysteine to the conserved J-encoded phenylalanine. Sequences without an unambiguous match to a single V gene segment were excluded from the earlier analysis of approximately 600 of the donors. In an earlier analysis of 587 of the donors, V segments were called functional above 56.7% productive rearrangements and were called segregating when the between-donor standard deviation exceeded 5%. To diagnose cytomegalovirus status from the catalog of TCR beta chain sequences, a statistical classification framework was built. V and J gene assignment, in a later analysis, came from comparing TCR nucleotide sequences with IMGT/GENE-DB human TR gene sequences. A later analysis assigned CDR3 sequences and most-parsimonious VDJ recombination scenarios with the TCRdist pipeline. In a later analysis, each TCR beta chain was defined by its CDR3 amino acid sequence together with its V-gene family, and reads lacking a unique V-gene family were excluded. A later analysis removed roughly 590 highly shared, low-generation-probability nucleotide sequences to deal with suspected cross-contamination and a sequencing artifact. In a later analysis, a clonal expansion index was calculated for each public chain from normalized within-repertoire ranks of inferred template counts. In a later analysis, generation probabilities were computed using a VDJ recombination model fitted to out-of-frame rearrangements, and the results were checked against IGoR. In a later analysis, TCR-TCR, TCR-HLA and TCR-CMV co-occurrence was scored with hypergeometric tests, and a repertoire-size bias correction was applied to TCR pairs. False discovery rates were estimated in a later analysis by permuting HLA or CMV assignments 20 times. In a later analysis, co-occurring TCRs were grouped using DBSCAN, with TCRdist sequence similarity added in when clustering inside HLA-allele-positive subsets. Repertoires with fewer than 30,000 or more than 120,000 public chains, plus five repertoires with anomalous nucleotide sharing, were excluded from co-occurrence clustering. TCRdb's version of the immuneACCESS table is confined to in-frame rearrangements and falls short of the full clone set. An unresolved V gene accounts for under half of the shortfall where checked; the remainder is of unknown origin. D and trimming come from the DNA, and the V and J calls and clone size come from that table. The sample table holds some 87,000 clones, of which roughly 60% were seen once. The ten top clones hold roughly 6% of the sample.

This clone came up a few times. Its recognized antigen is unknown. The record has no base qualities; no much larger clone is one base away. The cohort was made up of 666 healthy bone marrow donors. Cohort members were all nominally healthy when sampled, although unrecorded immune exposures were likely present. The donor was CMV seropositive and belonged to the group of some 290 seropositive cohort members. Each donor provided a peripheral blood sample, and peripheral blood mononuclear cells were used for TCR beta sequencing. Genomic DNA extraction from the blood cell samples was performed with the Qiagen DNeasy Blood Extraction Kit. Source material: PBMCs. The TCR sequence derives from a woman aged 25 to 39 in good health and CMV-seropositive.

For the CDR3, the sequence is CASSPSRDRGDSPLHF. The sequenced DNA is TGTGCCAGCTCACCATCCCGGGACAGGGGAGATTCACCCCTCCACTTT. The chain is made from TRBV18 and TRBJ1-6, and TRBD1 aligns with 10 junction nucleotides. Measured from the cysteine to the phenylalanine, the CDR3 is 16 residues long. Only the CDR3 DNA is retained, 48 bases long and in frame from the first base. From the germline V gene, CDR1 is KGHSH and CDR2 is LQKENI. At the junction V is shortened by 2 bases and J by 8 bases; bases outside the gene matches: 6.